The 14 T cell receptor beta chains below come from one sample, sequenced in a study of blood T cell repertoires in COVID-19 (dated by TCRdb to 2020 to 2021). Libraries came from the immunoSEQ multiplex PCR assay. The table was pulled from immuneACCESS by TCRdb, which kept in-frame rearrangements only. Such tables lose some clones; where checked, under half of the loss comes from unresolved V genes, and the rest has no known cause. This sample gives 150,000 to 200,000 clones in total; around 85% of them show up just once. Clones ranked in the top ten supply over 7% of the sample. The sequencing input was peripheral blood. The receptors stem from a man in his forties or fifties with active or convalescent COVID-19.

The chain combines TRBV10-3 with TRBJ1-3, with 7 bases matching TRBD1. The CDR3 has 13 amino acids. CDR1 is ENHRY and CDR2 is SYGVKD in the germline V gene. Unmatched junction bases numbered 1, after V lost 6 bases and J lost 2 bases. The CDR3 is CAISRGAGNTIYF. The CDR3 nucleotides are TGTGCCATCAGCAGGGGGGCTGGAAACACCATATATTTT.

The chain is built from TRBV15 and TRBJ1-3, with D possibly TRBD1 on 5 matching bases. Germline CDR1 and CDR2: LNHNV and YYDKDF (reference sequence). The CDR3 is 13 residues long. Between the trimmed V and J ends, which lost 8 bases and 4 bases, there was a span of 12 bases. The CDR3 region has the DNA TGTGCCACCCACGCGGGGGTAGGAAACACCATATATTTT. Its translation: CATHAGVGNTIYF.

The rearrangement joins TRBV7-7 to TRBJ2-5; D possibly corresponds to TRBD2 (5 bases). V lost 2 bases and J 4 bases, leaving 14 bases between the germline ends. CDR3 length equals 15 residues. CDR1 is SSHAT, CDR2 FNYEAQ, per germline (reference sequence). CDR3 region: CASSLTGVRVETQYF. For the CDR3, the DNA is TGTGCCAGCAGCTTAACCGGGGTCCGGGTAGAGACCCAGTACTTC.

The chain employs TRBV25-1 and TRBJ2-7; D is ambiguous. The CDR3 is 12 residues long. V was cut by 7 bases and J by 6 bases, with 13 bases left in between. The germline CDR1 and CDR2 sequences are MGHDK and SYGVNS. This CDR3 reads CASTALYGEQYF. In DNA, the CDR3 is TGTGCCAGCACCGCTCTCTATGGCGAGCAGTACTTC.

V gene TRBV15 combines with J gene TRBJ1-2; 12 bases fit TRBD1. With V trimmed by 1 base and J by 1 base, 4 bases remained unmatched. The CDR3 extends over 17 amino acids. Looked up from germline, CDR1 is LNHNV and CDR2 is YYDKDF (reference sequence). The CDR3 region is CATSRVGQGASNYGYTF. The CDR3 DNA reads as TGTGCCACCAGCAGAGTGGGACAGGGGGCAAGTAACTATGGCTACACCTTC.

This rearrangement joins TRBV18 to TRBJ2-2, with 8 nucleotides matching TRBD1. V shed 0 bases, J shed 5 bases, and the junction held 14 bases outside the gene matches. Germline V lookup: CDR1 KGHSH, CDR2 LQKENI. CDR3 length equals 19 residues. This CDR3 is CASSPPDQGAKFVTGELFF. CDR3 coding DNA: TGTGCCAGCTCACCACCGGATCAGGGGGCCAAATTTGTAACCGGGGAGCTGTTTTTT.

This clone is a singleton in its sample. The chain carries TRBV25-1 and TRBJ1-5; 8 bases are shared with TRBD1. The length of the CDR3 is 16 residues. Germline trimming cut 3 bases from V and 3 bases from J; bases unmatched to any gene: 7. CDR1 is MGHDK and CDR2 is SYGVNS in the germline V gene. The CDR3: CASSDHGQGFNQPQHF. CDR3 bases: TGTGCCAGCAGTGACCACGGACAGGGCTTCAATCAGCCCCAGCATTTT.

The chain carries TRBV5-1 and TRBJ1-2; no clear D. With 4 bases removed from V and 4 bases from J, the gap between germline ends came to 14 bases. The germline V gene encodes CDR1 SGHRS and CDR2 YFSETQ. The CDR3 is 14 residues long. The CDR3 DNA reads TGCGCCAGCAGCAACCGGGAGGGAGCCTATGGCTACACCTTC. Residues: CASSNREGAYGYTF.

This clone was seen more than once but under ten times. Written as DNA, the CDR3 is TGTGCCACCAGTGATACCCGGGAGGGGGCGAACACTGAAGCTTTCTTT. It translates to CATSDTREGANTEAFF. The genes are TRBV24-1 and TRBJ1-1; TRBD1 matches at 7 bases. Germline values: CDR1 KGHDR, CDR2 SFDVKD. V lost 3 bases and J lost 1; bases outside the gene matches: 7. The CDR3 contains 16 residues.

The chain is built from TRBV21-1 and TRBJ1-2; the D segment call TRBD1 is taken from the table without a DNA check. TRBV21-1 is a documented pseudogene. This CDR3 is 15 amino acids long. The CDR3 DNA reads as TGTGCCAGCATCGGGGTCACCGGGACAGGGGATGGCTACACCTTC. It codes for CASIGVTGTGDGYTF.

The chain has TRBV18 and TRBJ2-2; D unclear. Germline CDR1 KGHSH, CDR2 LQKENI. The CDR3 spans 13 residues. Trimming shortened V by 3 bases and J by 0 bases, and 2 bases separated the two germline ends. The DNA of the CDR3 is TGTGCCAGCTCACCCGCGAACACCGGGGAGCTGTTTTTT. Its translation is CASSPANTGELFF. Drawing the rest from reference TRBV18 and TRBJ2-2, the complete variable domain is NAGVMQNPRHLVRRRGQEARLRCSPMKGHSHVYWYRQLPEEGLKFMVYLQKENIIDESGMPKERFSAEFPKEGPSILRIQQVVRGDSAAYFCASSPANTGELFFGEGSRLTVL.

The chain carries TRBV29-1 and TRBJ1-4, with TRBD1 matching 9 bases. Germline loops: CDR1 SQVTM, CDR2 ANQGSEA. J was trimmed by 7 bases and V by 3 bases; bases with no gene match: 6. This CDR3 spans 14 amino acids. In DNA, the CDR3 is TGCAGCGTTGAGATTGGGACAGGGACTGAAAAACTGTTTTTT. This encodes CSVEIGTGTEKLFF.

The chain combines TRBV6-5 with TRBJ2-7, with 7 bases fitting TRBD1. The CDR3 contains 13 residues. V dropped 6 bases and J dropped 2; count of bases not matched to a gene: 4. Germline V gene lookup returns CDR1 MNHEY and CDR2 SVGAGI. Here the CDR3 DNA reads TGTGCCAGCAGGGGGACAGACACCTACGAGCAGTACTTC. Encoded protein: CASRGTDTYEQYF.

V is TRBV5-1 and J is TRBJ2-5, with a weak D call TRBD2 (6 bases). The CDR3 has 13 amino acids. CDR1 is SGHRS, CDR2 YFSETQ, per germline. The germline V and J ends were trimmed by 9 bases and 5 bases, with 17 bases remaining between them. CDR3 sequence reads: CATSMGGLETQYF. DNA of the CDR3: TGCGCCACCTCAATGGGGGGATTGGAGACCCAGTACTTC.